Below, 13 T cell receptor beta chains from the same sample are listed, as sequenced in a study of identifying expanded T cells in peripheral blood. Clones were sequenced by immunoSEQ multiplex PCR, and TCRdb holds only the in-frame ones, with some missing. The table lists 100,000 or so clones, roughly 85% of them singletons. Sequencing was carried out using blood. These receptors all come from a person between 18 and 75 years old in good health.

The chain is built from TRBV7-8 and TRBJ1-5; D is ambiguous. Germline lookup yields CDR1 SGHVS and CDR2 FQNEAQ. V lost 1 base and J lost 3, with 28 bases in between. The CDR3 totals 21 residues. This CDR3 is CASSLVVFRESFPAPNQPQHF. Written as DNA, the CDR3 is TGTGCCAGCAGCTTAGTGGTTTTTCGTGAGTCCTTTCCTGCCCCCAATCAGCCCCAGCATTTT.

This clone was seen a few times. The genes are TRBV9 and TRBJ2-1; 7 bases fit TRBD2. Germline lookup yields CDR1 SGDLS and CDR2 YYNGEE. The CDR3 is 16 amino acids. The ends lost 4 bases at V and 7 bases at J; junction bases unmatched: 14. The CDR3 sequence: CASSPEAGLMGNEQFF. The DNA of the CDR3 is TGTGCCAGCAGCCCTGAAGCGGGGTTGATGGGGAATGAGCAGTTCTTC.

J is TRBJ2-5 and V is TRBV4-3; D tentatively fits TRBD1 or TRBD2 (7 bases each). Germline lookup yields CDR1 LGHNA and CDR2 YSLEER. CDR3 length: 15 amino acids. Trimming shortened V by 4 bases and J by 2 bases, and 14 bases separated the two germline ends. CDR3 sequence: CASSPSGGGQETQYF. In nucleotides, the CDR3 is TGCGCCAGCAGCCCCTCAGGGGGGGGTCAAGAGACCCAGTACTTC.

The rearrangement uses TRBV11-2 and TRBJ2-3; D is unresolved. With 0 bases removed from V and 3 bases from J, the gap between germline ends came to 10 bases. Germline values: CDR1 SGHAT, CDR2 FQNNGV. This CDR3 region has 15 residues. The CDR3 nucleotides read TGTGCCAGCAGCTTAGAACGGCTCGGAACAGATACGCAGTATTTT. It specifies CASSLERLGTDTQYF.

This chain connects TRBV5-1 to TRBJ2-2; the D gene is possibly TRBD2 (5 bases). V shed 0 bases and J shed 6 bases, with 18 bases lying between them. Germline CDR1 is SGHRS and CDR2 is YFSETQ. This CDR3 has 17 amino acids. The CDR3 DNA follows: TGCGCCAGCAGCTTGGCCCCGGACTTTACGTACTCCGGGGAGCTGTTTTTT. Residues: CASSLAPDFTYSGELFF.

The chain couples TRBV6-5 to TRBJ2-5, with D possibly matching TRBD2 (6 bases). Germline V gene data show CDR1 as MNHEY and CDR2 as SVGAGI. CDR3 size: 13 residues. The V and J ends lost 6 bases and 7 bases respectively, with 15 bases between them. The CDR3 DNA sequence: TGTGCCAGCAGGACAGCCGCCGGGGGGACCCAGTACTTC. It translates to CASRTAAGGTQYF.

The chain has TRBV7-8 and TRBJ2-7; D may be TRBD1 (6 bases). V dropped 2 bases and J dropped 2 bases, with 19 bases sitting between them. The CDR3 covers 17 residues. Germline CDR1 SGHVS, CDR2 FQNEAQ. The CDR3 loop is CASSLLSQTGKTYEQYF. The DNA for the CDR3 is TGTGCCAGCAGCTTATTAAGCCAGACAGGCAAGACCTACGAGCAGTACTTC.

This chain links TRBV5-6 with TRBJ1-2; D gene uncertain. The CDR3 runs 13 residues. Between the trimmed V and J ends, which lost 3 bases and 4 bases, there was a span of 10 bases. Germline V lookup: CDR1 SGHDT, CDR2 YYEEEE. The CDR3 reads CASSYRAPYGYTF. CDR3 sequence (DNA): TGTGCCAGCAGCTACCGGGCCCCCTATGGCTACACCTTC.

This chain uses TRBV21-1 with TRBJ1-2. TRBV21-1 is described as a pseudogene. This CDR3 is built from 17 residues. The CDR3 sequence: CASSKMVRGEGSYGYTF. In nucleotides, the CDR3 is TGTGCCAGCAGCAAGATGGTTAGGGGGGAAGGGAGCTATGGCTACACCTTC.

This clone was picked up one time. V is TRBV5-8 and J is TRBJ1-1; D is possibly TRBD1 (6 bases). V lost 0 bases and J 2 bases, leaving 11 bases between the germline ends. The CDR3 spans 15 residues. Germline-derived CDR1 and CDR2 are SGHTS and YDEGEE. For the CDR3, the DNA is TGTGCCAGCAGCTTGGGGACAGAGGCTAACACTGAAGCTTTCTTT. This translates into CASSLGTEANTEAFF.

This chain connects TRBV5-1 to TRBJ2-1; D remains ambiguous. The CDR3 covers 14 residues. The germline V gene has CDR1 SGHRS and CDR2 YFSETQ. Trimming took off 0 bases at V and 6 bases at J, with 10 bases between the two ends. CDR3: CASSLGGTLNEQFF. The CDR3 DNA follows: TGCGCCAGCAGCTTGGGAGGCACCCTCAATGAGCAGTTCTTC. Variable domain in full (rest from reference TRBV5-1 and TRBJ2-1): KAGVTQTPRYLIKTRGQQVTLSCSPISGHRSVSWYQQTPGQGLQFLFEYFSETQRNKGNFPGRFSGRQFSNSRSEMNVSTLELGDSALYLCASSLGGTLNEQFFGPGTRLTVL.

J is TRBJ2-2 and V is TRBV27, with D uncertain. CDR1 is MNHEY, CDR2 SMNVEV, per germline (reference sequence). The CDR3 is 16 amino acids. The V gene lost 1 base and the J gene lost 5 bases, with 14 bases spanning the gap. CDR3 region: CASSLLVAQRTGELFF. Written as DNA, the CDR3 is TGTGCCAGCAGTTTATTGGTGGCGCAACGGACCGGGGAGCTGTTTTTT.

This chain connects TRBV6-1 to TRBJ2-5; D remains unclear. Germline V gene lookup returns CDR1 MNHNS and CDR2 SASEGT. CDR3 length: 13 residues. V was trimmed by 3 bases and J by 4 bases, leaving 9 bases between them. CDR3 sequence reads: CASSDPSPETQYF. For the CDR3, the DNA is TGTGCCAGCAGTGACCCATCCCCAGAGACCCAGTACTTC.